These 16 T cell receptor beta chains were sequenced from one sample in a study of blood T cell repertoires in COVID-19. The assay was immunoSEQ multiplex PCR, and TCRdb's table has in-frame clones only and misses some. Found here are roughly 200,000 clones, around four fifths of them singletons; the top ten hold about 20%. Material for sequencing was peripheral blood. Source of these receptors: a human donor in a cohort sampled during active COVID-19.

This chain uses TRBV15 with TRBJ1-2; D gene ambiguous. The germline V gene encodes CDR1 LNHNV and CDR2 YYDKDF (reference sequence). Trimming removed 0 bases from V and 5 bases from J, with 7 bases in between. The CDR3 is made up of 13 amino acids. The CDR3: CATSRDRQYGYTF. Written as DNA, the CDR3 is TGTGCCACCAGCAGAGATCGCCAGTATGGCTACACCTTC.

The genes are TRBV27 and TRBJ2-3; possible D gene TRBD2, 5 bases. This CDR3 comprises 14 residues. Germline-derived CDR1 and CDR2 are MNHEY and SMNVEV (reference sequence). The V end lost 3 bases, the J end lost 2 bases, and 9 bases lay between the germline ends. CDR3 nucleotides: TGTGCCAGCAGTTTCTCGGACTCCACAGATACGCAGTATTTT. It is translated as CASSFSDSTDTQYF.

V is TRBV5-4 and J is TRBJ1-1; D not certain. This CDR3 is 14 amino acids long. V dropped 4 bases and J dropped 4 bases, with 14 bases sitting between them. CDR1 and CDR2 (germline): SGHNT, YYREEE (reference sequence). DNA for the CDR3: TGTGCCAGCAGCCCCCGAGGGTTTGGCACTGAAGCTTTCTTT. This sequence encodes CASSPRGFGTEAFF.

The V and J genes are TRBV5-1 and TRBJ2-1; TRBD2 matches at 10 bases. The CDR3 spans 16 residues. Germline assignment: CDR1 SGHRS and CDR2 YFSETQ. The trim removed 4 bases at V and 8 bases at J, leaving 12 bases unmatched. CDR3 DNA sequence: TGCGCCAGCAGCCCGGACTCTAGCGGGAGAAGGGATGAGCAGTTCTTC. Encoded protein: CASSPDSSGRRDEQFF. The full variable domain, in which reference TRBV5-1 and TRBJ2-1 provide the parts outside the CDR3, is KAGVTQTPRYLIKTRGQQVTLSCSPISGHRSVSWYQQTPGQGLQFLFEYFSETQRNKGNFPGRFSGRQFSNSRSEMNVSTLELGDSALYLCASSPDSSGRRDEQFFGPGTRLTVL.

The CDR3 region is CASSFGGEQFF. CDR3 bases: TGTGCCAGCAGTTTTGGCGGAGAGCAGTTCTTC. This chain links TRBV12-3 or TRBV12-4 with TRBJ2-1; D ambiguous. Trimming removed 3 bases from V and 10 bases from J, with 7 bases in between. This CDR3 has 11 residues.

The chain has TRBV4-2 and TRBJ1-1; no reliable D call. CDR3 length: 15 residues. Trimming took 2 bases from V and 0 from J, leaving 10 bases between them. CDR1 and CDR2 (germline): LGHNA, YNFKEQ. CDR3 loop: CASSQSPRMNTEAFF. CDR3 sequence (DNA): TGTGCCAGCAGCCAATCCCCGCGTATGAACACTGAAGCTTTCTTT.

The chain recombines TRBV2 with TRBJ1-2, with D possibly TRBD1 on 6 matching bases. Germline CDR1 is SNHLY and CDR2 is FYNNEI. This CDR3 comprises 14 residues. V lost 5 bases to trimming and J lost 6 bases, with 16 bases between them. The CDR3 sequence: CASSQGRQTHGYTF. The DNA of the CDR3 is TGTGCCAGCAGTCAGGGGAGACAGACCCATGGCTACACCTTC.

The chain uses TRBV5-1 and TRBJ1-1, with unresolved D. This CDR3 has 14 residues. Germline values: CDR1 SGHRS, CDR2 YFSETQ. V lost 3 bases, J lost 1 base, and 10 bases lay in between. The CDR3 loop reads CASSSDAWNTEAFF. The CDR3 region has the DNA TGCGCCAGCAGCTCCGATGCGTGGAACACTGAAGCTTTCTTT.

The chain employs TRBV7-6 and TRBJ1-1; TRBD1 aligns across 8 bases. The CDR3 totals 14 residues. Germline CDR1 SGHVS, CDR2 FNYEAQ. Trimming removed 3 bases from V and 4 bases from J; junction bases left unmatched: 4. The CDR3: CASSLGGTGTEAFF. CDR3 sequence (DNA): TGTGCCAGCAGCTTGGGCGGGACAGGCACTGAAGCTTTCTTT.

This sequence joins TRBV30 and TRBJ2-1, with 8 bases matching TRBD1. From germline, CDR1 is GTSNPN and CDR2 SVGIG (reference sequence). This CDR3 contains 20 residues. Trimming took 1 base from V and 3 from J; bases not matched to a gene: 20. This CDR3 is CAWSGFARGETGGIYNEQFF. CDR3 bases: TGTGCCTGGAGTGGGTTTGCCAGGGGGGAAACAGGGGGGATCTACAATGAGCAGTTCTTC.

This sequence joins TRBV7-9 and TRBJ1-6; 7 bases are shared with TRBD1. The germline gives CDR1 SEHNR, CDR2 FQNEAQ (reference sequence). With 4 bases clipped from V and 8 bases from J, the junction kept 8 bases outside the gene matches. The CDR3 is made up of 15 amino acids. This CDR3 reads CASSSTGSSDSPLHF. Written as DNA, the CDR3 is TGTGCCAGCAGCTCGACAGGGAGCTCGGATTCACCCCTCCACTTT.

The chain combines TRBV28 with TRBJ1-2, with 7 positions matching TRBD1. The CDR3 contains 13 residues. V lost 6 bases and J lost 5; bases outside the gene matches: 6. Germline V gene lookup returns CDR1 MDHEN and CDR2 SYDVKM. The CDR3 bases are TGTGCCAGCAGCCGGGACAGTTCTTATGGCTACACCTTC. Encoded protein: CASSRDSSYGYTF.

J is TRBJ2-7 and V is TRBV28; D might be TRBD2 (5 bases). CDR1 is MDHEN, CDR2 SYDVKM, per germline. V was clipped by 7 bases and J by 3 bases, with 16 bases between them. CDR3 length equals 14 residues. In DNA form, the CDR3 reads TGTGCCAGCACGTCACCCGGGATAAACTACGAGCAGTACTTC. Its translation is CASTSPGINYEQYF.

The chain has TRBV28 and TRBJ2-7; tentatively, D is TRBD1 (6 bases). Per germline, CDR1 MDHEN and CDR2 SYDVKM. CDR3 size: 15 residues. V shed 4 bases and J shed 2 bases, with 15 bases lying between them. CDR3 DNA sequence: TGTGCCAGCAGTTCGACCGGACAGTTACCCTACGAGCAGTACTTC. It codes for CASSSTGQLPYEQYF.

Written as DNA, the CDR3 is TGTGCCAGCTCACCATCGCTCGGGGTGGCCTACGAGCAGTACTTC. Translated, it gives CASSPSLGVAYEQYF. The chain carries TRBV18 and TRBJ2-7, with a possible D match to TRBD2 (5 bases). The CDR3 contains 15 residues. Germline lookup yields CDR1 KGHSH and CDR2 LQKENI. Trimming cost V 2 bases and J 2 bases, with 13 bases left between them.

A few counts support this clone. This sequence joins TRBV5-1 and TRBJ2-1; 8 nucleotides align to TRBD2. The junction had 13 bases not matched to a gene; V was cut back by 4 bases and J by 4 bases. There are 17 residues in the CDR3. Germline lookup yields CDR1 SGHRS and CDR2 YFSETQ. In DNA form, the CDR3 reads TGCGCCAGCAGCCCCGTTGGAGGCGGGGGGATTTACAATGAGCAGTTCTTC. This gives the protein CASSPVGGGGIYNEQFF.